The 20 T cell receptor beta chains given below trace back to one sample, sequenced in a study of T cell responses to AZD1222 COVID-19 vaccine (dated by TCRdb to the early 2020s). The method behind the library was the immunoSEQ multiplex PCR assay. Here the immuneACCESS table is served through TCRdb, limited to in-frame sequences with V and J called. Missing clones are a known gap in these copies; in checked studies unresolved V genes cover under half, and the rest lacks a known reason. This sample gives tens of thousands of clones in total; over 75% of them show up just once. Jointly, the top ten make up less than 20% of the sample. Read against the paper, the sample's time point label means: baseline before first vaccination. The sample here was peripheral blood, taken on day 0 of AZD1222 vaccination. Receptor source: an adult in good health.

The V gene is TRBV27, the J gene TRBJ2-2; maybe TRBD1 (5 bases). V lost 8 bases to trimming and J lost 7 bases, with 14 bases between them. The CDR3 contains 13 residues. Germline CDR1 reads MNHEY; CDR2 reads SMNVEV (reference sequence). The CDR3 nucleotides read TGTGCCAGCGGGCAGGGATCGGGCGGGGAGCTGTTTTTT. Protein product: CASGQGSGGELFF.

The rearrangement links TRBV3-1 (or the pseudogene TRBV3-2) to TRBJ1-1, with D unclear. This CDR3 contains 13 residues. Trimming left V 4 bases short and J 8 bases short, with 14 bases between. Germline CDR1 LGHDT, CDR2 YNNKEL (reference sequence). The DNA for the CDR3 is TGTGCCAGCAGCCCTCCTGGGGATGAGGAAGCTTTCTTT. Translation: CASSPPGDEEAFF.

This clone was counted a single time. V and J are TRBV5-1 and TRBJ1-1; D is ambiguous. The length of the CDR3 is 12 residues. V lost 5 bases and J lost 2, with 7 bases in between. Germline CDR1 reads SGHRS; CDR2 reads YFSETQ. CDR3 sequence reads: CASRVGNTEAFF. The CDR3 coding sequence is TGCGCCAGCAGGGTAGGTAACACTGAAGCTTTCTTT.

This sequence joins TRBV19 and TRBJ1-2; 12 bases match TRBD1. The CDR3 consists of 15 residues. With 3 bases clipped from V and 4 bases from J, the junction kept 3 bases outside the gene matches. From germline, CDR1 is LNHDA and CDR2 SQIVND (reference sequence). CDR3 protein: CASSMGQGAAYGYTF. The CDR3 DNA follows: TGTGCCAGTAGTATGGGACAGGGGGCAGCCTATGGCTACACCTTC.

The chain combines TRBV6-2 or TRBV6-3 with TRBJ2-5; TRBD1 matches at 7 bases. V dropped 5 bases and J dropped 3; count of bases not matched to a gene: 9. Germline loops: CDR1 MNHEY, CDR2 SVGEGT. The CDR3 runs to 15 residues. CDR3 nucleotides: TGTGCCAGCAGTACAGGGGCGTTTGGCAAAGAGACCCAGTACTTC. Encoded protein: CASSTGAFGKETQYF.

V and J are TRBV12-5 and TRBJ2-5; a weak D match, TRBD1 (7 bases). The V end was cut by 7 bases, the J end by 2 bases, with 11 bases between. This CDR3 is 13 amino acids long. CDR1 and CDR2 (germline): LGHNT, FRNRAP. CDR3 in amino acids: CASAQGGQETQYF. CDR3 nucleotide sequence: TGTGCTAGTGCCCAGGGGGGACAAGAGACCCAGTACTTC. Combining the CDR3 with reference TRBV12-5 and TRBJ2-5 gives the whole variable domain DARVTQTPRHKVTEMGQEVTMRCQPILGHNTVFWYRQTMMQGLELLAYFRNRAPLDDSGMPKDRFSAEMPDATLATLKIQPSEPRDSAVYFCASAQGGQETQYFGPGTRLLVL.

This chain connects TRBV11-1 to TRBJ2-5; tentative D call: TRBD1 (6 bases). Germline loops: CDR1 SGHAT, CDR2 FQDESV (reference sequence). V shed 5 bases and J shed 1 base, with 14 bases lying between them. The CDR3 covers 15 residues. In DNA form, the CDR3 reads TGTGCCAGCAGCCCCAGAACAGGGAGCCAAGAGACCCAGTACTTC. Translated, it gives CASSPRTGSQETQYF.

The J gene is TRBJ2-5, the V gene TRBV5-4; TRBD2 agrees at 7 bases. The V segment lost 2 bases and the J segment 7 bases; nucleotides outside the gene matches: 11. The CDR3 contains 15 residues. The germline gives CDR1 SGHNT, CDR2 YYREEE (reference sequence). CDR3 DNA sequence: TGTGCCAGCAGCTTTCCTAAGGGAGGGGTGGGGACCCAGTACTTC. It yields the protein CASSFPKGGVGTQYF.

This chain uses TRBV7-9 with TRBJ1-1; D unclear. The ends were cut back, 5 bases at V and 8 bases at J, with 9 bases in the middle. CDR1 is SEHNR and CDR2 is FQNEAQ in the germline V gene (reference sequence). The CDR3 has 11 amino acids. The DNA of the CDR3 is TGTGCCAGCAGCCGCCTACAAGAAGCTTTCTTT. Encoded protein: CASSRLQEAFF. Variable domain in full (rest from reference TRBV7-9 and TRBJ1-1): DTGVSQNPRHKITKRGQNVTFRCDPISEHNRLYWYRQTLGQGPEFLTYFQNEAQLEKSRLLSDRFSAERPKGSFSTLEIQRTEQGDSAMYLCASSRLQEAFFGQGTRLTVV.

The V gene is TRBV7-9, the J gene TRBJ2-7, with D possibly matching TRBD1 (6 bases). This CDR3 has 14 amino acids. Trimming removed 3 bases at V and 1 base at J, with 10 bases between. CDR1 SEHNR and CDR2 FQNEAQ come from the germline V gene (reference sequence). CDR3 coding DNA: TGTGCCAGCAGCTTTGGGGGCAGATCCTACGAGCAGTACTTC. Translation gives CASSFGGRSYEQYF.

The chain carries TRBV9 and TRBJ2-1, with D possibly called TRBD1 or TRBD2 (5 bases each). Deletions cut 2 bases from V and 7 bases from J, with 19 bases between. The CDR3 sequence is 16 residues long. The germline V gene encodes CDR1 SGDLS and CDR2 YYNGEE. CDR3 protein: CASSVPGTTRGNEQFF. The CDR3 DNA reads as TGTGCCAGCAGCGTTCCCGGGACCACCCGTGGGAATGAGCAGTTCTTC.

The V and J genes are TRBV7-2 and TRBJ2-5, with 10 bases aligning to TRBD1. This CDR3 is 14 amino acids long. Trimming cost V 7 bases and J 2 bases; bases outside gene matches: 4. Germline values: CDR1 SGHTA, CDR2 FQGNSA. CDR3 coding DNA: TGTGCCAGCACTCTGGGACAGGGGCAAGAGACCCAGTACTTC. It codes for CASTLGQGQETQYF.

The CDR3 region is CASLPVRGGPYEQYF. In DNA form, the CDR3 reads TGTGCCAGCTTACCCGTTAGAGGGGGACCCTACGAGCAGTACTTC. The chain uses TRBV2 and TRBJ2-7, with D maybe TRBD1 (6 bases). Trimming pared 8 bases from V and 2 bases from J, leaving 19 bases between. Germline V gene lookup returns CDR1 SNHLY and CDR2 FYNNEI. This CDR3 is 15 amino acids long.

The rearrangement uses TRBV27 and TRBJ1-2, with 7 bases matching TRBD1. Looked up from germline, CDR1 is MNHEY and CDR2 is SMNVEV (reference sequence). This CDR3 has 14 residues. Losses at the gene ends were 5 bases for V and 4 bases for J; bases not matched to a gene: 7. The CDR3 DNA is TGTGCCAGCAGTCCCAAAGGGGACAGCTATGGCTACACCTTC. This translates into CASSPKGDSYGYTF.

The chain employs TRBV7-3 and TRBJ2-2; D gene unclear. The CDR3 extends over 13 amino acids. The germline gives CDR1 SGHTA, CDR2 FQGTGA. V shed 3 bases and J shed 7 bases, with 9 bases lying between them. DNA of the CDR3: TGTGCCAGCAGCTTTAAGGGCGACGGGGAGCTGTTTTTT. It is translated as CASSFKGDGELFF.

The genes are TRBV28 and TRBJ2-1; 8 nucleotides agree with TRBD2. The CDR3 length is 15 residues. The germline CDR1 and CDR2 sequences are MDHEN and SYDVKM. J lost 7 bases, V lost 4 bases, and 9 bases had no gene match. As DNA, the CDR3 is TGTGCCAGCAGTTCCACTAGCGGAGGCGGAAATGAGCAGTTCTTC. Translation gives CASSSTSGGGNEQFF.

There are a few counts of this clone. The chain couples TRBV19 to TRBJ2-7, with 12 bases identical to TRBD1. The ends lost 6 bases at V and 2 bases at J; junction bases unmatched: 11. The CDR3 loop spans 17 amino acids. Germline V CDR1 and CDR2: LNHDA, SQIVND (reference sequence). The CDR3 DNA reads TGTGCCAGTAGCGGGACAGGGGGCGGTCAGCTCGCCTACGAGCAGTACTTC. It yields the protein CASSGTGGGQLAYEQYF.

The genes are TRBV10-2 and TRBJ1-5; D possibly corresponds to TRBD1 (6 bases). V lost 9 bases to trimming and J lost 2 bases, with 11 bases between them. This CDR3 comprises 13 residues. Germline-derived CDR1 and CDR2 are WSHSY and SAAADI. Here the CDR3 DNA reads TGCGCCAGTCAGGGGCGCGGCAATCAGCCCCAGCATTTT. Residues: CASQGRGNQPQHF.

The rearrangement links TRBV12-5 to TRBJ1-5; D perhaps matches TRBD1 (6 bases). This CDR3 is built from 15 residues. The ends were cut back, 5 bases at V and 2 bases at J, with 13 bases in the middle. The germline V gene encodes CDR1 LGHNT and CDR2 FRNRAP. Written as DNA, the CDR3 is TGTGCTAGTGGTCCCTGGACAGTGGGCAATCAGCCCCAGCATTTT. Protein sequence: CASGPWTVGNQPQHF.

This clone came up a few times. For the CDR3, the DNA is TGTGCCACCAGCGCAGCGGGGGGGCTCTACGAGCAGTACTTC. Its protein product is CATSAAGGLYEQYF. The rearrangement joins TRBV15 to TRBJ2-7; 10 bases map to TRBD2. The germline CDR1 and CDR2 sequences are LNHNV and YYDKDF (reference sequence). CDR3 length: 14 amino acids. The ends lost 5 bases at V and 3 bases at J; junction bases unmatched: 4.